One sample yielded the 21 T cell receptor beta chains listed below, sequenced in a study of cytomegalovirus exposure and HLA in healthy donors. The PCR was carried out with 60 Vbeta primers and 13 Jbeta primers. Sequencing was performed with immunoSEQ multiplex PCR; in TCRdb, only in-frame clones are kept and a portion is missing. The table lists some 51,000 clones, 60% to 80% of them singletons. The source material was PBMCs. These receptors were collected from a female donor in good health and CMV-seronegative.

This chain connects TRBV5-1 to TRBJ2-1; the D gene is possibly TRBD2 (5 bases). V lost 0 bases to trimming and J lost 6 bases, with 10 bases between them. The CDR3 contains 14 residues. The germline V gene has CDR1 SGHRS and CDR2 YFSETQ. This CDR3 is CASSLDGESNEQFF. The CDR3 bases are TGCGCCAGCAGCTTGGATGGGGAGTCCAATGAGCAGTTCTTC. Full variable domain (missing parts from reference TRBV5-1 and TRBJ2-1): KAGVTQTPRYLIKTRGQQVTLSCSPISGHRSVSWYQQTPGQGLQFLFEYFSETQRNKGNFPGRFSGRQFSNSRSEMNVSTLELGDSALYLCASSLDGESNEQFFGPGTRLTVL.

The genes are TRBV27 and TRBJ2-3; 9 bases are a match to TRBD1. With V trimmed by 2 bases and J by 7 bases, 4 bases remained unmatched. The CDR3 spans 14 residues. Germline V gene sequence: CDR1 MNHEY, CDR2 SMNVEV (reference sequence). The CDR3 protein is CASSLKQGANTQYF. CDR3 sequence (DNA): TGTGCCAGCAGTTTAAAACAGGGGGCTAATACGCAGTATTTT.

The genes are TRBV28 and TRBJ1-1; a possible D gene is TRBD1 (5 bases). Germline CDR1 MDHEN, CDR2 SYDVKM. Trimming removed 3 bases from V and 6 bases from J, with 11 bases in between. This CDR3 is built from 13 residues. CDR3 nucleotide sequence: TGTGCCAGCAGTTTCCCGACAGTACCTGAAGCTTTCTTT. Translating gives CASSFPTVPEAFF.

This clone was seen more than once but under ten times. The chain couples TRBV2 to TRBJ1-2; D gene uncertain. The V gene's germline CDR1 is SNHLY and CDR2 FYNNEI. Trimming removed 8 bases from V and 4 bases from J, with 14 bases in between. This CDR3 spans 13 amino acids. CDR3 loop: CASVMGGSYGYTF. The DNA for the CDR3 is TGTGCCAGCGTCATGGGAGGTAGCTATGGCTACACCTTC.

V usage is TRBV5-4 and J usage is TRBJ1-1; TRBD1 matches 8 bases. The CDR3 has 16 amino acids. Germline V CDR1 and CDR2: SGHNT, YYREEE (reference sequence). J gave up 0 bases and V 4 bases, and 8 bases lay outside the gene matches. The CDR3 protein is CASSPDRGNMNTEAFF. As DNA, the CDR3 is TGTGCCAGCAGCCCTGACAGGGGTAATATGAACACTGAAGCTTTCTTT. The full variable domain, rest sourced from reference TRBV5-4 and TRBJ1-1, is ETGVTQSPTHLIKTRGQQVTLRCSSQSGHNTVSWYQQALGQGPQFIFQYYREEENGRGNFPPRFSGLQFPNYSSELNVNALELDDSALYLCASSPDRGNMNTEAFFGQGTRLTVV.

Written as DNA, the CDR3 is TGTGCCAGCAGTCAAGGGGGACAGGGTGTGACAGATACGCAGTATTTT. Protein sequence: CASSQGGQGVTDTQYF. The chain combines TRBV2 with TRBJ2-3, with TRBD1 matching over 9 bases. V gave up 5 bases and J gave up 3 bases; unmatched junction bases: 9. CDR3 length: 16 residues. Germline loops: CDR1 SNHLY, CDR2 FYNNEI. The full variable domain, rest sourced from reference TRBV2 and TRBJ2-3, is EPEVTQTPSHQVTQMGQEVILRCVPISNHLYFYWYRQILGQKVEFLVSFYNNEISEKSEIFDDQFSVERPDGSNFTLKIRSTKLEDSAMYFCASSQGGQGVTDTQYFGPGTRLTVL.

The genes are TRBV6-5 and TRBJ2-7; D remains ambiguous. The V gene lost 2 bases and the J gene lost 3 bases, with 11 bases spanning the gap. The CDR3 runs 14 residues. Germline V gene data show CDR1 as MNHEY and CDR2 as SVGAGI. Here the CDR3 reads CASSYARLGYEQYF. CDR3 sequence (DNA): TGTGCCAGCAGTTACGCCAGGTTGGGCTACGAGCAGTACTTC.

The J gene is TRBJ1-5, the V gene TRBV6-5; D possibly corresponds to TRBD1 (5 bases). Between the trimmed V and J ends, which lost 8 bases and 0 bases, there was a span of 14 bases. The CDR3 spans 15 residues. Per the germline V gene, CDR1 is MNHEY and CDR2 is SVGAGI. The CDR3 spells CASSRQLYSNQPQHF. CDR3 DNA: TGTGCCAGCTCACGACAGCTCTATAGCAATCAGCCCCAGCATTTT.

The chain joins TRBV7-6 to TRBJ2-1; the match to TRBD2 covers 7 bases. In germline, CDR1 is SGHVS, CDR2 FNYEAQ. V lost 8 bases and J lost 7; bases outside the gene matches: 5. The CDR3 contains 12 residues. The CDR3 here is CASGGSDNEQFF. DNA of the CDR3: TGTGCCAGCGGCGGGAGTGATAATGAGCAGTTCTTC.

The V and J genes are TRBV12-5 and TRBJ1-1, with TRBD1 identical over 7 bases. This CDR3 is 16 amino acids long. The germline V gene encodes CDR1 LGHNT and CDR2 FRNRAP. Trimming took 7 bases from V and 3 from J; bases not matched to a gene: 14. The CDR3 DNA follows: TGTGCTAGTGCAATTCGAACGCCAGGGGGGTACACTGAAGCTTTCTTT. This encodes CASAIRTPGGYTEAFF. The whole variable domain, filled in from reference TRBV12-5 and TRBJ1-1, reads DARVTQTPRHKVTEMGQEVTMRCQPILGHNTVFWYRQTMMQGLELLAYFRNRAPLDDSGMPKDRFSAEMPDATLATLKIQPSEPRDSAVYFCASAIRTPGGYTEAFFGQGTRLTVV.

V usage is TRBV27 and J usage is TRBJ2-5; the D gene is possibly TRBD2 (5 bases). The end of the DNA fits TRBJ2-7 better, so the J call may be wrong. Germline V lookup: CDR1 MNHEY, CDR2 SMNVEV (reference sequence). The CDR3 length is 17 residues. The CDR3 loop reads CASSLEGTAGPSYEQYF. In DNA form, the CDR3 reads TGTGCCAGCAGTTTAGAGGGTACGGCAGGTCCTTCTTACGAGCAGTACTTC.

This clone was seen more than once but under ten times. The chain uses TRBV7-2 and TRBJ2-7; 7 bases are a match to TRBD2. The CDR3 totals 14 residues. CDR1 and CDR2 (germline): SGHTA, FQGNSA. J was trimmed by 2 bases and V by 1 base; bases with no gene match: 2. The DNA for the CDR3 is TGTGCCAGCAGCTTAGGGAGCGGGGCCTACGAGCAGTACTTC. Its protein is CASSLGSGAYEQYF.

CDR3 amino acids: CATRLSTGRSAGGVNEQFF. In DNA form, the CDR3 reads TGTGCCACCCGGCTATCGACAGGGAGGTCAGCGGGAGGCGTCAATGAGCAGTTCTTC. V gene TRBV10-3 combines with J gene TRBJ2-1; 9 bases match TRBD2. This CDR3 region has 19 residues. Germline assignment: CDR1 ENHRY and CDR2 SYGVKD. Unmatched junction bases numbered 25, after V lost 10 bases and J lost 6 bases.

The rearrangement links TRBV2 to TRBJ2-1, with D maybe TRBD2 (6 bases). CDR1 and CDR2 from the germline V gene are SNHLY and FYNNEI. V was shortened by 6 bases and J by 10 bases, with 10 bases between the two germline ends. This CDR3 comprises 11 residues. The CDR3 bases are TGTGCCAGCAGACTTAGCGGAGAGCAGTTCTTC. Translated, it gives CASRLSGEQFF.

The V and J genes are TRBV28 and TRBJ2-3, with D hard to call. The CDR3 is 11 amino acids. Looked up from germline, CDR1 is MDHEN and CDR2 is SYDVKM. V dropped 8 bases and J dropped 6 bases, with 9 bases sitting between them. Written as DNA, the CDR3 is TGTGCCAGCGGCAGGCCTGATACGCAGTATTTT. Protein: CASGRPDTQYF.

J is TRBJ2-3 and V is TRBV6-4, with 11 bases matching TRBD2. V was pared by 4 bases and J by 4 bases, with 7 bases of the junction left unmatched. CDR1 and CDR2 from the germline V gene are MRHNA and SNTAGT. CDR3 length equals 16 residues. This CDR3 reads CASSAALAGGADTQYF. The CDR3 nucleotides read TGTGCCAGCAGTGCGGCGCTAGCGGGGGGTGCAGATACGCAGTATTTT.

V and J are TRBV11-3 and TRBJ2-3; the D gene is possibly TRBD1 (5 bases). Germline V gives CDR1 SGHNT, CDR2 YENEEA. The V end was cut by 5 bases, the J end by 0 bases, with 18 bases between. The CDR3 is 17 residues long. The CDR3 loop reads CASSKRGSVTSTDTQYF. DNA of the CDR3: TGTGCCAGCAGCAAAAGGGGTTCGGTGACTAGCACAGATACGCAGTATTTT. Looking up the rest from reference TRBV11-3 and TRBJ2-3 gives the full variable domain: EAGVVQSPRYKIIEKKQPVAFWCNPISGHNTLYWYLQNLGQGPELLIRYENEEAVDDSQLPKDRFSAERLKGVDSTLKIQPAELGDSAVYLCASSKRGSVTSTDTQYFGPGTRLTVL.

The gene calls are TRBV20-1 and TRBJ1-1; TRBD1 aligns across 7 bases. V shed 6 bases and J 4 bases; nucleotides not matched to a gene: 2. The CDR3 runs 11 residues. The V gene's germline CDR1 is DFQATT and CDR2 SNEGSKA (reference sequence). CDR3 in DNA: TGCAGTGCAAACAGGGGCACTGAAGCTTTCTTT. Its translation: CSANRGTEAFF.

The gene calls are TRBV19 and TRBJ1-5, with D unresolved. The germline V gene has CDR1 LNHDA and CDR2 SQIVND (reference sequence). The CDR3 extends over 16 amino acids. Trimming cost V 1 base and J 5 bases, with 15 bases left between them. The CDR3 nucleotides are TGTGCCAGTAGTATAGGACGGTTCCGGGATTATCAGCCCCAGCATTTT. Its protein is CASSIGRFRDYQPQHF.

The chain recombines TRBV19 with TRBJ1-6; 7 bases are a match to TRBD1. The ends lost 5 bases at V and 8 bases at J; junction bases unmatched: 12. The CDR3 loop spans 16 amino acids. Germline V CDR1 and CDR2: LNHDA, SQIVND (reference sequence). CDR3 nucleotides: TGTGCCAGTAGTCTATTCGGGACAGCCGGATATTCACCCCTCCACTTT. It encodes CASSLFGTAGYSPLHF.

The chain has TRBV5-1 and TRBJ2-3, with D tentatively TRBD1 (6 bases). Germline V gives CDR1 SGHRS, CDR2 YFSETQ. V lost 5 bases and J 4 bases, leaving 14 bases between the germline ends. CDR3 length: 14 amino acids. The CDR3 sequence: CASRPGQLSDTQYF. The CDR3 DNA reads TGCGCCAGCAGACCTGGACAGCTGTCAGATACGCAGTATTTT.